The source of this T cell receptor (beta chain) is a study of shared clonotypes between healthy human individuals (dated by TCRdb to the early 2020s). Study-wide context: A couple of women and three men aged 18 to 49 years were included in the cohort. For each donor, CD4 naive and CD4 memory were each run on three plates, CD8 naive on two plates, and CD8 memory on one plate. To increase sequencing depth and limit assay-specific biases, TCR repertoire library preparation and sequencing were carried out by different laboratories using diverse techniques. The study deeply sequenced blood TCR repertoires of about 5 healthy adults to estimate repertoire size and the extent of clonotype sharing between individuals. Between about 0.94 and 8.9 billion PBMCs per donor were obtained by leukapheresis.

Using the deep immunoSEQ assay, multiplex PCR amplified TCR CDR3 regions from genomic DNA. Extracted genomic DNA from each cell subset was spread evenly across all wells of several immunoSEQ 96-well plates, with each plate serving as a replicate. For sorted subsets, approximately 190 ng genomic DNA, equal to 25,000 to 35,000 T cell genomes, was loaded into each replicate PCR. Purified libraries were measured with a Qubit 3.0 fluorometer, size-checked on a Bioanalyzer 2100, and measured again with the KAPA Library Quantification kit. A separate single-read 150-cycle Illumina NextSeq 550 flow cell was used to sequence each immunoSEQ 96-well plate. The published analysis was carried out like this. Because the immunoSEQ output included only junctional sequences and no quality scores, the filtering could not be the same as the filtering used for full-length reads. Sequences were annotated with PyIR, a Python wrapper for IgBLAST v1.9, using IMGT germline references to assign V/J genes and CDR3. Reads were removed for weak V/J assignments (E-value above 1e-6), missing CDR3, stop codons, out-of-frame junctions, or ambiguous translated residues. A V3J clonotype was defined by an identical inferred V gene, J gene, and CDR3 amino acid sequence. To compute the percentage overlap between repertoires, the number of shared unique clonotypes was divided by the size of the smaller repertoire. Three approaches were used to assess repertoire richness: RTK rarefaction, the Chao1 estimator, and Recon v2.1 estimates of unobserved clonotypes. Generation probabilities were computed with OLGA for all TCRbeta clonotypes obtained by the gDNA method from four donors. This immuneACCESS table, as held by TCRdb, lists in-frame sequences with V and J called but not all clones. Of the missing ones, under half trace to an unresolved V gene in checked studies; the others have no known cause. V, J and clone size are taken as reported in that table, and D and trimming were inferred from the DNA itself. For this sample there are roughly 410,000 clones; around 96% appear just once. In total, the top ten clones hold approximately 0.32% of the sample.

The donors were healthy, HIV-negative adults with no recently reported acute infections or vaccinations. Only Caucasian adults living in Nashville, Tennessee, USA were represented among the donors. CD8 memory samples were composed of magnetically selected CD45RO+ cells combined with CCR7-negative CD45RA+ effector memory (TemRA) cells. Blood was obtained by leukapheresis, after which PBMCs were separated by Ficoll-Histopaque density gradient centrifugation and cryopreserved in liquid nitrogen vapor phase. Analytical flow cytometry was used to check the purity and quantity of every magnetically sorted T cell population. Genomic DNA was isolated from every sorted fraction and measured by UV absorbance on a Nanodrop 2000c. Clipping removes 1 base from V and 7 bases from J, with 8 as the unmatched junction base count. CDR1 and CDR2, looked up from the germline V gene (reference sequence), are LNHDA and SQIVND. Including cysteine and phenylalanine, the CDR3 has 18 amino acids. The CDR3 DNA has 54 bases and is translated from base 1.

As to this clone: The specificity of this receptor is unknown. No per-base quality is available; no much larger clone lies one base away.

The study at large found these results: Clonotypes shared by all four sorted-subset donors showed higher generation probabilities than non-shared clonotypes. Naive subsets generally had larger estimated clonotype richness than memory subsets did. Because the study included only a small number of donors, the genetic and exposure-history diversity represented was limited. Only blood was sampled, and tissue TCR repertoires likely differ from those in blood. Pairwise subsampling led to the expectation that sequencing depth would affect the degree of clonotype sharing among donors. About 4.5% of naive CD4, 3.5% of naive CD8, 2.3% of memory CD4, and 0.4% of memory CD8 clonotypes were shared across a few donors. Rarefaction of sorted-subset datasets indicated incomplete sequencing despite the large sequencing depth.

This sequence was found in a man aged 25-45 years in good health. The sequence joins TRBV19 to TRBJ2-1, with 15 central nucleotides matching TRBD2. Source material: memory CD8+ T cells sorted from blood. The meaning of the sample's cell subset or site label: CD45RO+ cells pooled with CCR7-negative TemRA cells. The CDR3 reads CASSIGLGTSGRRNEQFF. The nucleotide sequence is given as TGTGCCAGTAGTATAGGTCTGGGGACTAGCGGGAGGAGAAATGAGCAGTTCTTC.